This T cell receptor beta chain was documented in a study of PD-1 blockade in mismatch repair-deficient tumors. Across the whole study: All were previously treated, progressing patients with some twelve mismatch repair-deficient cancer types.

Every patient had mismatch repair deficiency by PCR or immunohistochemistry. A few pembrolizumab responders had their TCRs sequenced. The germline V and J ends were trimmed by 0 bases and 1 base, with 20 bases remaining between them. Looked up from germline, CDR1 is SGHRS and CDR2 is YFSETQ. The CDR3 has 18 amino acids. Measured with immunoSEQ multiplex PCR; TCRdb has only the in-frame clones, and not every one. The sample holds 100,000 or so clones, 82% seen once. As for this clone: Its target is unknown.

Study conclusions and caveats: After pembrolizumab, tumor-resident clones rose rapidly, then generally contracted before radiologic responses.

The genes are TRBV5-1 and TRBJ2-7; tentatively, D is TRBD2 (6 bases). This TCR was recovered from an adult with mismatch repair-deficient cancer. The source was peripheral blood, collected approximately 35 weeks after starting pembrolizumab. CDR3 region: CASSLARGGTDRSYEQYF. Written as DNA, the CDR3 is TGCGCCAGCAGCTTGGCCCGTGGAGGGACGGATCGGTCCTACGAGCAGTACTTC.